Listed below are T cell receptor beta chains from one sample, sequenced in a study of liver allograft versus peripheral blood T cells. TCRdb re-analysed the reads in MiXCR, keeping a single row per CDR3 protein. The sample records about 14,000 distinct CDR3 sequences, approximately 22% being singletons. The source is a human patient who had a liver transplant. Some T cells may have come from the graft donor. Each CDR3 is given with its conserved first and last residue. D genes are given only for firm matches. Only some rows state a clone size, as once, few, many or a class for expanded clones.

d_call j_call clone_size v_call cdr3_aa cdr3_nt
. TRBJ1-2 many TRBV19 CASSTGGHGYTF TGTGCCAGTAGTACGGGGGGCCATGGCTACACCTTC
TRBD1 TRBJ2-1 medium-sized TRBV29-1 CSVRTGTLSNEQFF TGCAGCGTACGGACAGGTACCCTTAGCAATGAGCAGTTCTTC
TRBD1 TRBJ1-2 . TRBV7-9 CASSFQGDGYTF TGTGCCAGCAGCTTTCAGGGGGATGGCTACACCTTC
. TRBJ1-1 medium-sized TRBV6-6 CASSAGPLNTEAFF TGTGCCAGCAGTGCAGGGCCACTGAACACTGAAGCTTTCTTT
. TRBJ2-6 few TRBV10-3 CAIRGGASSGANVLTF TGTGCCATCAGAGGGGGTGCTAGCTCTGGGGCCAACGTCCTGACTTTC
. TRBJ1-2 . TRBV30 CAWGRDRPFGYTF TGTGCCTGGGGTCGGGACCGCCCTTTTGGCTACACCTTC
TRBD1 TRBJ2-2 few TRBV30 CAWRRQGNTGELFF TGTGCCTGGCGCCGACAGGGGAACACCGGGGAGCTGTTTTTT
. TRBJ1-2 medium-sized TRBV7-2 CASSLGWTSLNYGYTF TGTGCCAGCAGCTTAGGGTGGACATCTCTTAACTATGGCTACACCTTC
. TRBJ1-1 medium-sized TRBV18 CASSSENTEAFF TGTGCCAGCTCGTCTGAGAACACTGAAGCTTTCTTT
TRBD1 TRBJ1-2 . TRBV6-6 CASSSKGAIMGGYTF TGTGCCAGCAGTTCCAAGGGGGCTATCATGGGCGGCTACACCTTC
. TRBJ1-1 few TRBV12-3/TRBV12-4 CASTLGGGAGTEAFF TGTGCCAGCACCTTGGGGGGGGGCGCGGGCACTGAAGCTTTCTTT
. TRBJ1-3 . TRBV7-9 CASSYVHRSGNTIYF TGTGCCAGCAGCTACGTACACAGATCTGGAAACACCATATATTTT
. TRBJ1-1 medium-sized TRBV6-2/TRBV6-3 CASSYSAVNTEAFF TGTGCCAGCAGTTACTCTGCGGTGAACACTGAAGCTTTCTTT
. TRBJ2-1 few TRBV24-1 CATGLAGVDEQFF TGTGCCACCGGCCTTGCAGGGGTCGATGAGCAGTTCTTC
. TRBJ1-2 many TRBV6-5 CASSYQLGGPDGYTF TGTGCCAGCAGTTACCAGCTTGGCGGCCCTGATGGCTACACCTTC
. TRBJ2-7 many TRBV10-3 CAISGSTGSFYEQYF TGTGCCATCAGTGGCTCGACAGGCTCCTTCTACGAGCAGTACTTC